This entry lists 7 T cell receptor beta chains sequenced from one sample in a study of shared clonotypes between healthy human individuals (TCRdb year 2020). The receptor library was made with the immunoSEQ multiplex PCR assay. TCRdb retrieved this table from immuneACCESS and kept in-frame rearrangements only. Not all clones are present; in checked studies, unresolved V genes account for under half, and no reason is known for the remainder. The sample table contains 490,000 or so clones; only one count was recorded for 60% to 85% of them. The leading ten clones occupy 10% to 15% of the sample. Input material: PBMCs. These receptors came from a woman between 40 and 50 years old in good health. Some clones in this sample may be carry-over from other donors' samples.

Of note for this clone: The likely explanation is a read error, given a far larger clone one base away. The same CDR3 is also encoded by other DNA sequences in this sample. The rearrangement joins TRBV6-1 to TRBJ2-7; D is unclear. The CDR3 extends over 15 amino acids. The germline gives CDR1 MNHNS, CDR2 SASEGT. Trimming stripped 6 bases from V and 0 bases from J, with 15 bases between. CDR3 sequence (DNA): TGTGCCAGCAGCGAAAGAGCGACAAGCTCCTACGAGCAGTACTTC. Protein sequence: CASSERATSSYEQYF.

Note on this clone: At the DNA level, this CDR3 is encoded by other sequences in the same sample as well. J is TRBJ1-1 and V is TRBV5-4, with D possibly matching TRBD1 (6 bases). This CDR3 is 14 amino acids long. V was clipped by 3 bases and J by 1 base, with 10 bases between them. Germline CDR1 and CDR2: SGHNT and YYREEE (reference sequence). The CDR3 DNA reads as TGTGCCAGCAGCTCAGGACAGACGAACACTGAAGCTTTCTTT. Its translation is CASSSGQTNTEAFF.

The gene calls are TRBV27 and TRBJ2-7; 8 positions match TRBD2. The CDR3 has 14 residues. Germline V gene lookup returns CDR1 MNHEY and CDR2 SMNVEV (reference sequence). Losses at the gene ends were 6 bases for V and 4 bases for J; bases not matched to a gene: 8. In DNA, the CDR3 is TGTGCCAGCAGAAGCGGGAGTGGGCTATACGAGCAGTACTTC. Translated: CASRSGSGLYEQYF.

The chain is built from TRBV29-1 and TRBJ1-5; D unclear. CDR1 is SQVTM and CDR2 is ANQGSEA in the germline V gene. The V gene lost 5 bases and the J gene lost 12 bases, with 23 bases spanning the gap. This CDR3 has 14 amino acids. CDR3 protein: CSVLMSHQDGVQHF. The CDR3 DNA follows: TGCAGCGTTTTAATGAGCCACCAAGATGGGGTCCAGCATTTT.

The chain carries TRBV19 and TRBJ2-7; no clear D. Germline CDR1 reads LNHDA; CDR2 reads SQIVND (reference sequence). The CDR3 has 12 residues. Between the trimmed V and J ends, which lost 3 bases and 3 bases, there was a span of 6 bases. CDR3 coding DNA: TGTGCCAGTAGTATGAAAGACTACGAGCAGTACTTC. Residues: CASSMKDYEQYF.

A few counts support this clone. The chain joins TRBV19 to TRBJ2-1; 7 positions agree with TRBD2. Per germline, CDR1 LNHDA and CDR2 SQIVND (reference sequence). Trimming cost V 3 bases and J 7 bases; bases outside gene matches: 12. This CDR3 has 16 amino acids. The CDR3: CASSIEGWEGQNEQFF. CDR3 nucleotide sequence: TGTGCCAGTAGTATCGAGGGGTGGGAGGGCCAGAATGAGCAGTTCTTC. The full variable domain, completed using reference TRBV19 and TRBJ2-1, is DGGITQSPKYLFRKEGQNVTLSCEQNLNHDAMYWYRQDPGQGLRLIYYSQIVNDFQKGDIAEGYSVSREKKESFPLTVTSAQKNPTAFYLCASSIEGWEGQNEQFFGPGTRLTVL.

V and J are TRBV9 and TRBJ2-7; 7 positions match TRBD2. Germline V gives CDR1 SGDLS, CDR2 YYNGEE. The V segment lost 0 bases and the J segment 2 bases; nucleotides outside the gene matches: 5. The CDR3 is made up of 15 amino acids. The CDR3 DNA follows: TGTGCCAGCAGCGTAGGGGGGGGAGTCACCTACGAGCAGTACTTC. Translation: CASSVGGGVTYEQYF.